These T cell receptor beta chains were read from a single sample in a study of blood T cell repertoires in COVID-19. Generated by immunoSEQ multiplex PCR, the TCRdb table keeps only in-frame clones and is missing some. This sample has some 350,000 clones, with around 89% found just once. The sample was peripheral blood. The receptors shown here come from a woman between 25 and 40 years old with COVID-19, enrolled during active disease. Both conserved end residues are part of each CDR3. The D gene is left open where the match is weak. A row's size may be missing; if present it is once, few, many or a size class.

V	size	D	J	CDR3	DNA
TRBV21-1	many	-	TRBJ2-1	CASSKRLRASYNEQFF	TGTGCCAGCAGCAAAAGGTTGAGGGCCTCCTACAATGAGCAGTTCTTC
TRBV5-4	-	-	TRBJ1-6	CASSPRLSPNNSPLHF	TGTGCCAGCAGTCCCCGGTTATCTCCTAATAATTCACCCCTCCACTTT
TRBV5-1	-	TRBD1	TRBJ2-2	CASSYPTGHETGELFF	TGCGCCAGCAGCTACCCGACAGGGCATGAAACCGGGGAGCTGTTTTTT
TRBV28	-	-	TRBJ2-7	CASSPGGYEQYF	TGTGCCAGCAGCCCGGGTGGGTACGAGCAGTACTTC
TRBV18	-	TRBD2	TRBJ2-2	CASSPQAGGTNTGELFF	TGTGCCAGCTCACCTCAAGCGGGAGGGACGAACACCGGGGAGCTGTTTTTT
TRBV9	-	TRBD1	TRBJ2-1	CASSKGTGVSNEQFF	TGTGCCAGCAGCAAGGGGACAGGGGTTTCCAATGAGCAGTTCTTC
TRBV6-2/TRBV6-3	-	TRBD2	TRBJ2-1	CASSYEASGGAPYNEQFF	TGTGCCAGCAGTTACGAGGCTAGCGGGGGGGCTCCCTACAATGAGCAGTTCTTC
TRBV5-5	-	-	TRBJ1-5	CASSALQGSQPQHF	TGTGCCAGCAGCGCCCTTCAGGGGAGTCAGCCCCAGCATTTT
TRBV6-4	-	-	TRBJ2-1	CASSVAQGGKYNEQFF	TGTGCCAGCAGTGTCGCACAGGGGGGGAAGTACAATGAGCAGTTCTTC
TRBV24-1	once	TRBD1	TRBJ2-5	CATSDGQGALETQYF	TGTGCCACCAGTGATGGACAGGGGGCTTTGGAGACCCAGTACTTC
TRBV7-6	-	-	TRBJ2-5	CASSPPAWSETQYF	TGTGCCAGCAGCCCACCCGCGTGGTCAGAGACCCAGTACTTC
TRBV10-3	-	TRBD2	TRBJ2-2	CAILPYPRGGGTGELFF	TGTGCCATCCTCCCCTACCCCCGGGGGGGCGGCACCGGGGAGCTGTTTTTT
TRBV28	once	TRBD1	TRBJ1-2	CASTQQGSGYTF	TGTGCCAGCACCCAACAGGGGAGTGGCTACACCTTC
TRBV7-9	-	-	TRBJ1-2	CASSFRVDIGRDGYTF	TGTGCCAGCAGCTTTCGGGTCGACATCGGGAGGGATGGCTACACCTTC